This T cell receptor (beta chain) was documented in a study of cytomegalovirus exposure and HLA in healthy donors. Study-wide findings and caveats: Productive rates of about 87% or about 30% were seen for most TCR beta V segments in an earlier analysis. Reported performance of the classifier showed diagnosis of cytomegalovirus status with high specificity and sensitivity. Rare TCR sequences predominated, though certain public TCRs were found in many donors.

CDR1 and CDR2 from the germline V gene are MNHNY and SVGAGI (reference sequence). The CDR3 covers 14 residues. The V and J ends lost 6 bases and 7 bases respectively, with 18 bases between them. It was healthy bone marrow donors who served as donors. PCR amplification relied on 60 Vbeta primers (plus 13 Jbeta primers). Clones were sequenced by immunoSEQ multiplex PCR, and TCRdb holds only the in-frame ones, with some missing. This sample carries about 130,000 clones, 75% to 85% of them seen once, and the ten largest clones take around 3%. Of note for this clone: As yet, its antigen is unknown.

This chain uses TRBV6-6 with TRBJ2-5; tentatively, D is TRBD2 (6 bases). The TCR sequence derives from a woman younger than 30 in good health and CMV-seropositive. Source material: PBMCs. The CDR3 coding sequence is TGTGCCAGCAGGGGCGGGACTCTCCTCATGACCCAGTACTTC. Translating gives CASRGGTLLMTQYF.